This T cell receptor beta chain derives from a study of OX40 agonist ivuxolimab in advanced cancers. CDR3 length equals 14 residues. Unmatched junction bases numbered 11, after V lost 1 base and J lost 14 bases. In germline, CDR1 is GTSNPN, CDR2 SVGIG (reference sequence). Here immunoSEQ multiplex PCR was the method, and the copy in TCRdb shows in-frame clones only, minus some. Counted here are fewer than 35,000 clones, approximately 87% occurring once; the ten biggest clones make up about 34%. The chain is built from TRBV30 and TRBJ1-4; 9 nucleotides align to TRBD1. The sample here was CD4+ or CD8+ T cells sorted from blood, taken in a trial of the OX40 agonist ivuxolimab. The clonotype originates from an adult with an advanced solid tumor such as melanoma, head and neck, liver or kidney cancer. Here the CDR3 reads CAWSGAGTGRYLFF. In DNA, the CDR3 is TGTGCCTGGAGTGGAGCCGGGACAGGGAGATATCTGTTTTTT.